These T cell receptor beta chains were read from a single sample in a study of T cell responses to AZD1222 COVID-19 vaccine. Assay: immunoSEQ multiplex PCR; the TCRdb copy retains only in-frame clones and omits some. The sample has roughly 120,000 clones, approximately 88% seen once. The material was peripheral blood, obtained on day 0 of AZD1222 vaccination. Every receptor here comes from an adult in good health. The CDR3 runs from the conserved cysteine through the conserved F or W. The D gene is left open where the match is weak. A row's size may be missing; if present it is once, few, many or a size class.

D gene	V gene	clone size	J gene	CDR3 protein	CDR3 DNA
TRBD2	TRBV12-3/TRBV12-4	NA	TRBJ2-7	CASSLGSREVEYF	TGTGCCAGCAGTTTAGGGTCCCGGGAGGTTGAGTACTTC
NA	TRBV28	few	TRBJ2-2	CASSLGAGYTGELFF	TGTGCCAGCAGTTTGGGGGCGGGGTACACCGGGGAGCTGTTTTTT
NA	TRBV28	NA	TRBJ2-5	CASSLIETAQETQYF	TGTGCCAGCAGCCTAATCGAGACCGCACAAGAGACCCAGTACTTC
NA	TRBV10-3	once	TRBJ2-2	CAISRLDSNTGELFF	TGTGCCATCAGCCGACTGGATTCGAACACCGGGGAGCTGTTTTTT
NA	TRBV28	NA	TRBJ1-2	CASRRRYGGGGYTF	TGTGCCAGCAGACGAAGGTACGGGGGCGGTGGCTACACCTTC
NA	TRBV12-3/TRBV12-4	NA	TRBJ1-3	CASSRTGGNTIYF	TGTGCCAGCAGTCGGACGGGAGGAAACACCATATATTTT
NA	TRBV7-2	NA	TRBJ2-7	CASSPTGYEQYF	TGTGCCAGCAGCCCGACGGGTTACGAGCAGTACTTC
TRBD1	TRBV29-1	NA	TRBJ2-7	CSVAEQGASPLEQYF	TGCAGCGTTGCCGAGCAGGGGGCTTCCCCCCTCGAGCAGTACTTC
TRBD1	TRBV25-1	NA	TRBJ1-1	CASTGQGDTEAFF	TGTGCCAGCACGGGACAGGGGGACACTGAAGCTTTCTTT
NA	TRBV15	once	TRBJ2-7	CATSSQRGGYEQYF	TGTGCCACCAGCAGCCAAAGGGGGGGCTACGAGCAGTACTTC
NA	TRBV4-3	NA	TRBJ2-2	CASSQFLDSLQGELFF	TGCGCCAGCAGCCAATTCTTAGATAGTTTACAGGGGGAGCTGTTTTTT
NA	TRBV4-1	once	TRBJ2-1	CASSSTPGPHTYNEQFF	TGCGCCAGCAGCTCTACCCCTGGTCCTCATACCTACAATGAGCAGTTCTTC
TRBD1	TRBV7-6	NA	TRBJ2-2	CASTKGTGVATGELFF	TGTGCCAGCACGAAAGGGACAGGGGTCGCAACCGGGGAGCTGTTTTTT
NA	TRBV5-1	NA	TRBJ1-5	CASSLGGPGNQPQHF	TGCGCCAGCAGCTTGGGAGGTCCTGGCAATCAGCCCCAGCATTTT
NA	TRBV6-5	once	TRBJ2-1	CASSQTGDSYNEQFF	TGTGCCAGCAGCCAGACAGGCGATTCCTACAATGAGCAGTTCTTC
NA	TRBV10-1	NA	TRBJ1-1	CASQNHGTPNTEAFF	TGCGCCAGCCAGAATCATGGCACACCTAACACTGAAGCTTTCTTT
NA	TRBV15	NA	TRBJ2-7	CATSLLRGGSYEQYF	TGTGCCACCAGCCTCCTCCGCGGAGGGAGCTACGAGCAGTACTTC
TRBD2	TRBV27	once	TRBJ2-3	CASRGLAGPDTQYF	TGTGCCAGCAGGGGACTAGCGGGGCCAGATACGCAGTATTTT
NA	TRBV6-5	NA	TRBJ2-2	CASTVQVTGELFF	TGTGCCAGCACCGTGCAGGTTACCGGGGAGCTGTTTTTT
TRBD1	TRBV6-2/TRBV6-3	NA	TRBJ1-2	CASSWGQGDNYGYTF	TGTGCCAGCAGTTGGGGACAGGGAGACAACTATGGCTACACCTTC
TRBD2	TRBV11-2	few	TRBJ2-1	CASSPSGGLEQFF	TGTGCCAGCAGCCCTAGCGGGGGGCTTGAGCAGTTCTTC
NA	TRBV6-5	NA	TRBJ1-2	CASTRDWQGYGYTF	TGTGCCAGCACCAGGGACTGGCAGGGCTATGGCTACACCTTC